These T cell receptor beta chains were read from a single sample in a study of molecular identifiers for immune sequencing clone quantification. MiXCR, applied by TCRdb to the PCR reads, yields one record per CDR3 protein. This table holds roughly 320,000 distinct CDR3 sequences, 24% found once. The sequencing input was naive CD8+ T cells from blood, with Jurkat cell RNA spiked in. The receptor source for this set is a human donor in good health. Some libraries in this study had Jurkat cell RNA spiked in. Each CDR3 is given with its conserved first and last residue. The D gene is left open where the match is weak. Clone size is given for some rows only: seen once, a few or many times, or a class if the clone is expanded.

many,TRBJ2-3,TRBV29-1,NA,TGCAGCGTTGAAGAGGGACATTCTACGCAGTATTTT,CSVEEGHSTQYF
NA,TRBJ1-2,TRBV29-1,NA,TGCAGCGCCCTCACGGGACCCAACTATGGCTACACCTTC,CSALTGPNYGYTF
few,TRBJ1-1,TRBV7-2,NA,TGTGCCAGCAGCTTAGACGGGGGCAGAATGAACACTGAAGCTTTCTTT,CASSLDGGRMNTEAFF
few,TRBJ1-5,TRBV4-3,NA,TGCGCCAGCAGCCAAGATTCGGGGCTCGATCAGCCCCAGCATTTT,CASSQDSGLDQPQHF
few,TRBJ2-1,TRBV2,TRBD1,TGTGCCAGCAGTGGAGGGACAGGGCCTTACAATGAGCAGTTCTTC,CASSGGTGPYNEQFF
NA,TRBJ2-4,TRBV6-2/TRBV6-3,NA,TGTGCCAGCACTATCTCGCGGGCCAAAAACATTCAGTACTTC,CASTISRAKNIQYF
few,TRBJ2-3,TRBV6-2/TRBV6-3,TRBD2,TGTGCCAGCAGTGTCCTAGCGGGGGGAGCAGATACGCAGTATTTT,CASSVLAGGADTQYF
few,TRBJ1-5,TRBV2,TRBD1,TGTGCCAGCAGCGGGGACAGGGAAGGCGATCAGCCCCAGCATTTT,CASSGDREGDQPQHF
many,TRBJ1-1,TRBV7-9,TRBD1,TGTGCCAGCAGCTTAGCTCCGGGACAGGGGAGGACTGAAGCTTTCTTT,CASSLAPGQGRTEAFF
many,TRBJ2-3,TRBV13,TRBD1,TGTGCCAGCAGCTTAGGCCGGGACAGGTGGACAGATACGCAGTATTTT,CASSLGRDRWTDTQYF
few,TRBJ2-1,TRBV3-1,NA,TGTGCCAGCACCGCGGACCCCGCAGGAAATGAGCAGTTCTTC,CASTADPAGNEQFF
many,TRBJ1-1,TRBV6-2/TRBV6-3,NA,TGTGCCAGCAGTTCAACCATGAACACTGAAGCTTTCTTT,CASSSTMNTEAFF
many,TRBJ2-3,TRBV9,NA,TGTGCCAGCAGCCGGGCTCGCCGGGGGGCCCAAGAGCTCACAGATACGCAGTATTTT,CASSRARRGAQELTDTQYF
many,TRBJ1-2,TRBV30,NA,TGTGCCTGGAGACACTATGGCTACACCTTC,CAWRHYGYTF
few,TRBJ1-3,TRBV25-1,NA,TGTGCCAGCAGTGCGATATTGGGAAACACCATATATTTT,CASSAILGNTIYF
many,TRBJ2-3,TRBV6-5,NA,TGTGCCAGCAGTTACATGGCGGGCACAGATACGCAGTATTTT,CASSYMAGTDTQYF
NA,TRBJ1-5,TRBV10-3,NA,TGTGCCATCAGTGAGTCGCCAGACAATCAGCCCCAGCATTTT,CAISESPDNQPQHF
few,TRBJ1-1,TRBV4-1,NA,TGCGCCAGCAGCCAAGATGTTCGTGGGGGGAACACTGAAGCTTTCTTT,CASSQDVRGGNTEAFF
NA,TRBJ1-2,TRBV4-1,NA,TGCGCCAGCAGCCAAGAGCCAGGAGTTAACTATGGCTACACCTTC,CASSQEPGVNYGYTF
NA,TRBJ1-1,TRBV7-9,TRBD1,TGTGCCAGCAGCCAGGCAGGGGGTATTGAAGCTTTCTTT,CASSQAGGIEAFF
few,TRBJ1-5,TRBV6-5,NA,TGTGCCAGCAGTCCCATCCCTTCAGAATATAGCAATCAGCCCCAGCATTTT,CASSPIPSEYSNQPQHF
few,TRBJ1-1,TRBV29-1,NA,TGCAGCGATGACATACAGGGACTGAACGCTGAAGCTTTCTTT,CSDDIQGLNAEAFF
NA,TRBJ1-1,TRBV7-9,NA,TGTGCCAGCAGCTCCCCGGGACTCCGTGAAGCTTTCTTT,CASSSPGLREAFF
NA,TRBJ2-3,TRBV6-2/TRBV6-3,NA,TGTGCCAGCAGGTTAGGGCTGGGGGGCCTTCCAAATACGCAGTATTTT,CASRLGLGGLPNTQYF
few,TRBJ2-5,TRBV2,TRBD1,TGTGCCAGCAGTGAATTAGGGACAGGGGAAGAGACCCAGTACTTC,CASSELGTGEETQYF
NA,TRBJ1-1,TRBV7-9,NA,TGTGCCAGCAGGGGAGCAATTTCGGACACTGAAGCTTTCTTT,CASRGAISDTEAFF
many,TRBJ2-3,TRBV5-6,NA,TGTGCCAGCAGCTTGGCCACTAGCAGTAGCACAGATACGCAGTATTTT,CASSLATSSSTDTQYF
NA,TRBJ1-1,TRBV28,TRBD1,TGTGCCACCCGAATGACAGGGGTCACTGAAGCTTTCTTT,CATRMTGVTEAFF
many,TRBJ2-2,TRBV9,TRBD1,TGTGCCAGCAGGACAGGGAAGACCGGGGAGCTGTTTTTT,CASRTGKTGELFF
many,TRBJ2-3,TRBV7-2,NA,TGTGCCAGCAGTTTACCCGACAGCTACACAGATACGCAGTATTTT,CASSLPDSYTDTQYF
few,TRBJ2-1,TRBV24-1,NA,TGTGCCACCAGTGATTCTGAACTTCAGGGAAATGAGCAGTTCTTC,CATSDSELQGNEQFF
few,TRBJ1-5,TRBV6-4,TRBD1,TGTGCCAGCAGTGACCCCACTCCGGGACAGTGTTATTGTAACTATAGCAATCAGCCCCAGCATTTT,CASSDPTPGQCYCNYSNQPQHF